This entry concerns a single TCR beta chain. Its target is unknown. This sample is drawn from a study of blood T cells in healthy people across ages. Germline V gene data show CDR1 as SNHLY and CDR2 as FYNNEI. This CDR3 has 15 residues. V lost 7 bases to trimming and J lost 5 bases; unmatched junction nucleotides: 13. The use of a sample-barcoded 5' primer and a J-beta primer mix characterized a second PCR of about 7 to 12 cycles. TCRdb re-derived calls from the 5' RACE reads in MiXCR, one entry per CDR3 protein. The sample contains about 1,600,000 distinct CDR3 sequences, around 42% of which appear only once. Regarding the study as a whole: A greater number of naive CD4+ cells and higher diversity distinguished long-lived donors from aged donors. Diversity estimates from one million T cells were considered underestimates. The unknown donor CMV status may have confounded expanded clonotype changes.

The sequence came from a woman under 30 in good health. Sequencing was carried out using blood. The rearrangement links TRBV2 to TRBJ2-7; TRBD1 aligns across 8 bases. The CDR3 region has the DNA TGTGCCAGCACGGGTTTGGGACAGGCAAGAGACGAGCAGTACTTC. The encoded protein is CASTGLGQARDEQYF.